The 4 T cell receptor beta chains in this list originate from one sample, sequenced in a study of T-cell reconstitution after alpha-beta-depleted transplantation in children. Unique molecular identifiers were incorporated when the TCRbeta library was constructed. TCRdb re-derived calls from the PCR reads in MiXCR, one entry per CDR3 protein. The sample comprises approximately 300,000 distinct CDR3 sequences, more than 9% of which are singletons, and less than 25% rests with the top ten. The source material was peripheral blood, sampled 180 days after TCRalphabeta/CD19-depleted stem cell transplant. The receptors come from a male patient aged 2 to 10 who had a stem cell transplant for chronic granulomatous disease, so the T cells may come from the graft donor.

In regard to this clonotype: A read error may explain this, as a much larger clone is one base away. This sequence joins TRBV27 and TRBJ2-3, with D maybe TRBD2 (5 bases). CDR1 MNHEY and CDR2 SMNVEV come from the germline V gene (reference sequence). The CDR3 is made up of 13 amino acids. The CDR3 loop is CAGSLSRADTQYF. CDR3 nucleotides: TGTGCCGGCAGTTTATCGAGGGCAGATACGCAGTATTTT.

This clonotype was seen just once. This could be a read error, since a much larger clone is one nucleotide away. The chain uses TRBV13 and TRBJ2-3; no clear D. The CDR3 loop spans 15 amino acids. CDR1 is PRHDT and CDR2 is FYEKMQ in the germline V gene (reference sequence). CDR3 bases: TGTGCCAGCAGCTTACAGGTCCTGTCCACAGATACGCTGTATTTT. It codes for CASSLQVLSTDTLYF. Complete variable domain (other parts from reference TRBV13 and TRBJ2-3): AAGVIQSPRHLIKEKRETATLKCYPIPRHDTVYWYQQGPGQDPQFLISFYEKMQSDKGSIPDRFSAQQFSDYHSELNMSSLELGDSALYFCASSLQVLSTDTLYFGPGTRLTVL.

This clonotype was counted at least ten times. The chain joins TRBV3-1 to TRBJ1-1; 8 bases line up with TRBD1. This CDR3 is built from 15 residues. Per the germline V gene, CDR1 is LGHDT and CDR2 is YNNKEL (reference sequence). The ends lost 6 bases at V and 4 bases at J; junction bases unmatched: 10. The CDR3 sequence: CASSRKGQAGTEAFF. CDR3 bases: TGTGCCAGCAGTCGAAAGGGACAGGCGGGCACTGAAGCTTTCTTT.

In its sample, this clonotype was seen many times. The rearrangement links TRBV28 to TRBJ2-1; D remains ambiguous. This CDR3 comprises 12 residues. Trimming stripped 1 base from V and 16 bases from J, with 14 bases between. CDR1 and CDR2 from the germline V gene are MDHEN and SYDVKM. The CDR3 region has the DNA TGTGCCAGCAGTTTATCTGGCAACCGGGTTTTCTTC. Translation: CASSLSGNRVFF.